The 10 T cell receptor beta chains presented below share a single source sample, sequenced in a study of glioma-infiltrating T cells. The iRepertoire nested amplicon-rescue multiplex PCR amplified TCR alpha and beta CDR3s from RNA. One entry per CDR3 protein, called by TCRdb with MiXCR from the multiplex PCR reads. Of about 22,000 distinct CDR3 sequences listed, 20% to 25% are singletons. The sample comprised glioma tissue, nonneoplastic brain tissue, or PBMCs (not recorded which). The receptor source for this set is a human donor with low-grade glioma or glioblastoma, undergoing nonglioma brain surgery, or in good health (not recorded which).

This clonotype was found a few times. The chain joins TRBV7-8 to TRBJ2-7, with 10 bases that match TRBD1. CDR3 length equals 13 residues. V was pared by 8 bases and J by 3 bases, with 4 bases of the junction left unmatched. Germline-derived CDR1 and CDR2 are SGHVS and FQNEAQ. This chain's CDR3 is CASGDRGHYEQYF. DNA for the CDR3: TGTGCCAGCGGGGACAGGGGCCACTACGAGCAGTACTTC.

This clonotype was seen ten or more times. The V gene is TRBV6-1, the J gene TRBJ2-1; the match to TRBD1 covers 12 bases. CDR3 size: 15 residues. Germline V gene lookup returns CDR1 MNHNS and CDR2 SASEGT. Losses at the gene ends were 2 bases for V and 9 bases for J; bases not matched to a gene: 5. CDR3 bases: TGTGCCAGCAGTGAACGGGGACAGGGGGCATTTGAGCAGTTCTTC. This codes for CASSERGQGAFEQFF.

This clonotype was counted many times. The genes are TRBV20-1 and TRBJ2-7, with a possible D match to TRBD1 (6 bases). The CDR3 has 14 residues. CDR1 and CDR2 (germline): DFQATT, SNEGSKA (reference sequence). Trimming pared 6 bases from V and 3 bases from J, leaving 18 bases between. The CDR3 DNA follows: TGCAGTGCGAGGAACCGGACAGCTTTCTACGAGCAGTACTTC. Amino acid sequence: CSARNRTAFYEQYF.

V gene TRBV3-1 combines with J gene TRBJ1-6, with 7 positions matching TRBD1. Trimming at V came to 3 bases and at J to 6 bases, leaving 2 bases not matched to a gene. The length of the CDR3 is 14 residues. Germline CDR1 LGHDT, CDR2 YNNKEL (reference sequence). Here the CDR3 DNA reads TGTGCCAGCAGCCAGCAGGGGGTTAATTCACCCCTCCACTTT. Amino acids: CASSQQGVNSPLHF.

This chain connects TRBV20-1 to TRBJ1-1; the match to TRBD1 covers 7 bases. Looked up from germline, CDR1 is DFQATT and CDR2 is SNEGSKA (reference sequence). V was pared by 4 bases and J by 11 bases, with 13 bases of the junction left unmatched. The CDR3 totals 13 residues. The CDR3 loop reads CSATDRDSPLAFF. CDR3 nucleotide sequence: TGCAGTGCTACAGACCGGGACAGCCCCCTGGCTTTCTTT.

This clonotype was seen a handful of times. This may be a read error, as it is one base from a much larger clone. The CDR3, as DNA: TGTGCCAGCAGCTCAGGGGGGGGGCCGGCCCAGTACTTC. This gives the protein CASSSGGGPAQYF. V gene TRBV7-2 combines with J gene TRBJ2-5; possibly TRBD1 or TRBD2 for D (7 bases each). V lost 4 bases and J 9 bases, leaving 15 bases between the germline ends. The CDR3 loop spans 13 amino acids. Germline V gives CDR1 SGHTA, CDR2 FQGNSA.

This clonotype has a handful of counts. This chain connects TRBV20-1 to TRBJ2-6; TRBD1 might be the D (6 bases). Germline CDR1 DFQATT, CDR2 SNEGSKA (reference sequence). The CDR3 spans 15 residues. The V and J ends lost 5 bases and 2 bases respectively, with 13 bases between them. The CDR3 spells CSAPFRGAGANVLTF. The CDR3 DNA follows: TGCAGTGCTCCTTTCAGGGGCGCTGGGGCCAACGTCCTGACTTTC.

This clonotype was detected a few times. The chain is built from TRBV4-1 and TRBJ2-7, with D uncertain. The length of the CDR3 is 14 residues. V lost 4 bases, J lost 0 bases, and 10 bases lay in between. CDR1 is MGHRA, CDR2 YSYEKL, per germline. The DNA for the CDR3 is TGCGCCAGCAGCCCGGTGGAGAGCTCCTACGAGCAGTACTTC. Protein product: CASSPVESSYEQYF.

This clonotype was seen a handful of times. The chain couples TRBV4-1 to TRBJ2-4; D uncertain. Germline V gene lookup returns CDR1 MGHRA and CDR2 YSYEKL. The V end was cut by 0 bases, the J end by 10 bases, with 4 bases between. The CDR3 extends over 11 amino acids. As DNA, the CDR3 is TGCGCCAGCAGCCAAGAGGGGATTCAGTACTTC. Translating it yields CASSQEGIQYF.

In regard to this clonotype: Possible read error: a much larger clone is one base away. J is TRBJ1-2 and V is TRBV2, with 9 nucleotides matching TRBD1. Per germline, CDR1 SNHLY and CDR2 FYNNEI. V was clipped by 5 bases and J by 9 bases; unmatched bases: 13. This CDR3 spans 15 amino acids. The CDR3 coding sequence is TGTGCCAGCAGTCATTATGGGACAGGGCGAAGTTGCTACACCTTC. It encodes CASSHYGTGRSCYTF.